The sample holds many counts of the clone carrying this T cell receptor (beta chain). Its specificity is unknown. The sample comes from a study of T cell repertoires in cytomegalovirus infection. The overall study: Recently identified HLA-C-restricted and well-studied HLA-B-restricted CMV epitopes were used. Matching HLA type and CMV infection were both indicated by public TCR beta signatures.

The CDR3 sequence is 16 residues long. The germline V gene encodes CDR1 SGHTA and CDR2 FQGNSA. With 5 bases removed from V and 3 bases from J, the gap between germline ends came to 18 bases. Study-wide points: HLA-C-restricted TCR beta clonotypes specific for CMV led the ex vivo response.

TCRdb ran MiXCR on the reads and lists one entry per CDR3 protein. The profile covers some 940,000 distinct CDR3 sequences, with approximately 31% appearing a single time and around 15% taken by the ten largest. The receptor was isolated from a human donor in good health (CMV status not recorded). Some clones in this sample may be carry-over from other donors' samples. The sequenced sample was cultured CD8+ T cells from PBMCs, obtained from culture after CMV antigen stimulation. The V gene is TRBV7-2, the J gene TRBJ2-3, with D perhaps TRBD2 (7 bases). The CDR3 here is CASSPRGGGVTDTQYF. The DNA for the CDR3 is TGTGCCAGCAGCCCTAGGGGGGGAGGGGTGACAGATACGCAGTATTTT.